This T cell receptor (beta chain) was recorded in a study of human T cells and chemical hapten exposure. Turning to the study itself: Patients, chiefly female, had alopecia areata, totalis or universalis.

Documented time point: patch test 1, 2 weeks after DPC sensitization. Treatment here: therapeutic diphenylcyclopropenone sensitization with weekly scalp DPC. This clonotype was detected many times. TCRdb reanalysed the RACE reads using MiXCR and keeps one entry per CDR3 protein. Altogether 180,000 or so distinct CDR3 sequences are present, about 14% being singletons, with the ten largest covering 1.5% to 2%. Material: whole blood, obtained in connection with sensitization to the hapten diphenylcyclopropenone (DPC). This clonotype originated in a woman between 25 and 40 years old with alopecia areata. Some clones in this sample may be carry-over from other donors' samples.

CDR3 sequence: CASSDGTEAPNSPLHF. The CDR3 coding sequence is TGTGCCAGCAGCGACGGGACAGAAGCACCCAATTCACCCCTCCACTTT. The chain joins TRBV7-9 to TRBJ1-6; 7 nucleotides align to TRBD1. Germline V CDR1 and CDR2: SEHNR, FQNEAQ (reference sequence). This CDR3 comprises 16 residues. V was pared by 5 bases and J by 7 bases, with 11 bases of the junction left unmatched.